The rows below give T cell receptor beta chains drawn from one sample of a study of cytomegalovirus exposure and HLA in healthy donors. Method: immunoSEQ multiplex PCR; TCRdb's copy keeps in-frame clones and lacks some. Of some 150,000 clones in the sample, approximately 89% are singletons; the top ten hold under 0.8%. Sequenced material: PBMCs. The source of these receptors is a young man in good health and CMV-seronegative. Both conserved end residues are trimmed from each CDR3.

v_call cdr3_aa
TRBV5-1 ASSFRDTLTGELF
TRBV7-6 ASSLDGTAPRGTQY
TRBV27 ASSFGSTDTQY
TRBV5-1 ASSLQTANTGELF
TRBV5-4 ASRQTGTDTQY
TRBV11-2 ASSFNLNTEAF
TRBV7-7 ASSLGPSAQETQY
TRBV7-9 ASSRGQAIEKLF
TRBV11-2 ASSSVTRTDTQY
TRBV6-1 ASSEARSGGPY
TRBV4-1 ASSQRPGGTGELF
TRBV27 ASSIGTSGGAGELF
TRBV25-1 ASSDGGDYNEQF
TRBV30 AWSGGSYT
TRBV7-8 ASSERESNQPQH
TRBV2 ASRPTGTVELLDQDGYT
TRBV10-2 ASSPTSGRASNEQF
TRBV19 ASSIATGSDYGYT
TRBV9 ASSVGVRAGETQY
TRBV27 ASSLNRGDGYT
TRBV19 ASSMGHGQASNQPQH
TRBV5-1 ASSLAGKVYTGELF
TRBV2 ASSEPRAGAYNEQF
TRBV4-1 ASSQDMGQGYNEQF